Each of the 6 T cell receptor beta chains below was sequenced from the same sample in a study of monozygotic twins with inflammatory bowel disease. Each CDR3 protein gets one entry in TCRdb, which reprocessed the 5' RACE reads and gives no DNA. This specimen shows fewer than 550,000 distinct CDR3 sequences; the ten leading clones hold 2.4%. Sequenced material: blood. These receptors came from a human donor with ulcerative colitis or Crohn's disease, or a healthy co-twin of an affected twin (not recorded which).

J is TRBJ2-5 and V is TRBV5-1. The CDR3 contains 12 residues. Germline assignment: CDR1 SGHRS and CDR2 YFSETQ. This chain's CDR3 is CASSFDLETQYF. Combining the CDR3 with reference TRBV5-1 and TRBJ2-5 gives the whole variable domain KAGVTQTPRYLIKTRGQQVTLSCSPISGHRSVSWYQQTPGQGLQFLFEYFSETQRNKGNFPGRFSGRQFSNSRSEMNVSTLELGDSALYLCASSFDLETQYFGPGTRLLVL.

This chain uses TRBV14 with TRBJ1-2. This CDR3 region has 14 residues. Germline loops: CDR1 SGHDN, CDR2 FVKESK. CDR3 loop: CASSHHQRGRGYTF.

The chain uses TRBV25-1 and TRBJ2-2; the TCRdb D gene call, TRBD2, has no DNA to confirm it. CDR3 size: 18 residues. Germline V gives CDR1 MGHDK, CDR2 SYGVNS. CDR3 loop: CASSEPGLAGGPSGELFF.

The genes are TRBV7-9 and TRBJ2-5; lacking DNA, the TRBD2 call made by TCRdb goes unchecked. The CDR3 has 15 amino acids. Looked up from germline, CDR1 is SEHNR and CDR2 is FQNEAQ (reference sequence). CDR3 residues: CASSLVLAGAETQYF.

The chain recombines TRBV29-1 with TRBJ2-5; the D call from TCRdb, TRBD2, cannot be confirmed without DNA. The CDR3 has 11 residues. Germline lookup yields CDR1 SQVTM and CDR2 ANQGSEA. The chain's CDR3 is CSEGSWETQYF. Filled out from reference TRBV29-1 and TRBJ2-5, the complete variable domain reads SAVISQKPSRDICQRGTSLTIQCQVDSQVTMMFWYRQQPGQSLTLIATANQGSEATYESGFVIDKFPISRPNLTFSTLTVSNMSPEDSSIYLCSEGSWETQYFGPGTRLLVL.

This chain uses TRBV30 with TRBJ2-1; TCRdb gives TRBD1 as the D gene, but with no DNA this cannot be confirmed. Per germline, CDR1 GTSNPN and CDR2 SVGIG (reference sequence). The CDR3 sequence is 12 residues long. CDR3 residues: CAWTLRGDEQFF.